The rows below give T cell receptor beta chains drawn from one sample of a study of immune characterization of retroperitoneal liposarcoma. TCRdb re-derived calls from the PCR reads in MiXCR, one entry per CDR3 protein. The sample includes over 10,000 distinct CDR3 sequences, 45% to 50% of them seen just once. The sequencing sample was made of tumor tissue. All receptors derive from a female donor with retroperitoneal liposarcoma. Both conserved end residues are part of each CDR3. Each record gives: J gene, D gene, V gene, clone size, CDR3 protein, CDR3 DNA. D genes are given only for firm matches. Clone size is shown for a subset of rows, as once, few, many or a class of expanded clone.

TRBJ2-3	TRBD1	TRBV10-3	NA	CAISVNRGPDTQYF	TGTGCCATCAGTGTTAACAGGGGGCCAGATACGCAGTATTTT
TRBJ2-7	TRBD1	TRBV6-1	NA	CASSEEVTGSYEQYF	TGTGCCAGCAGTGAAGAAGTGACAGGGTCCTACGAGCAGTACTTC
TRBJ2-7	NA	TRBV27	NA	CASSEQGPYEQYF	TGTGCCAGCAGTGAACAGGGTCCCTACGAGCAGTACTTC
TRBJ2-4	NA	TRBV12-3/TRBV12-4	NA	CASSLGGTYNEQYF	TGTGCCAGCAGTTTAGGGGGGACCTACAATGAGCAGTACTTC
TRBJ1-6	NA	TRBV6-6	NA	CASKLILKSPLHF	TGTGCCAGCAAGTTGATCCTAAAATCACCCCTCCACTTT
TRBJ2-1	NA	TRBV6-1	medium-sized	CASSTWGEQFF	TGTGCCAGCAGCACATGGGGCGAGCAGTTCTTC
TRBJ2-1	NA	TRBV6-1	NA	CASSEDPGSGNEQFF	TGTGCCAGCAGTGAAGATCCGGGAAGCGGGAATGAGCAGTTCTTC
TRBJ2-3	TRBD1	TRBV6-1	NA	CASSEKRQGITDTQYF	TGTGCCAGCAGTGAAAAGCGACAGGGGATAACAGATACGCAGTATTTT
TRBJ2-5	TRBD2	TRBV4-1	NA	CASSQPILASQETQYF	TGCGCCAGCAGCCAACCTATACTAGCGAGCCAAGAGACCCAGTACTTC
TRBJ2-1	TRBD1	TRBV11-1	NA	CASSLGQGNYNEQFF	TGTGCCAGCAGCTTAGGACAGGGGAACTACAATGAGCAGTTCTTC
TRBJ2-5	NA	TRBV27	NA	CASSESLGGAQYF	TGTGCCAGCAGTGAAAGTTTAGGAGGAGCCCAGTACTTC
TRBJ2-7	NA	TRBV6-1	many	CASRIEGRGGEQYF	TGTGCCAGCAGAATTGAAGGTAGGGGAGGCGAGCAGTACTTC
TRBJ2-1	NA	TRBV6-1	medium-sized	CASSEGLSLGTQFF	TGTGCCAGCAGTGAAGGTTTGAGCCTCGGAACCCAGTTCTTC
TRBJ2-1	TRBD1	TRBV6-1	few	CASSSGTGGNEQFF	TGTGCCAGCAGTTCCGGGACAGGGGGCAATGAGCAGTTCTTC
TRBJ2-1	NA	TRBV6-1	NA	CVSATEGFYNEQFF	TGTGTCAGTGCCACGGAGGGATTCTACAATGAGCAGTTCTTC